Presented here are 4 T cell receptor beta chains from one specimen sequenced in a study of OX40 agonist ivuxolimab in advanced cancers. Produced via immunoSEQ multiplex PCR; TCRdb's table is partial and in-frame only. The data hold some 68,000 clones, with 86% observed a single time. The source was CD4+ or CD8+ T cells sorted from blood, collected in a trial of the OX40 agonist ivuxolimab. The source of these receptors is an adult with an advanced solid tumor such as melanoma, head and neck, liver or kidney cancer.

This chain joins TRBV29-1 and TRBJ2-2, with 7 bases fitting TRBD2. The junction had 15 bases not matched to a gene; V was cut back by 7 bases and J by 7 bases. Germline assignment: CDR1 SQVTM and CDR2 ANQGSEA. The CDR3 contains 15 residues. This CDR3 is CSEGPGLQVNGELFF. Written as DNA, the CDR3 is TGCAGCGAGGGGCCGGGACTACAAGTGAACGGGGAGCTGTTTTTT.

The chain employs TRBV28 and TRBJ1-4; TRBD1 agrees at 7 bases. Per the germline V gene, CDR1 is MDHEN and CDR2 is SYDVKM. The trim removed 5 bases at V and 8 bases at J, leaving 14 bases unmatched. This CDR3 is built from 16 residues. CDR3 DNA sequence: TGTGCCAGCAGTCCCCCCAGACAGGGTGTAGGGGAAAAACTGTTTTTT. Its protein is CASSPPRQGVGEKLFF.

V is TRBV28 and J is TRBJ2-7, with a possible D match to TRBD2 (6 bases). The CDR3 loop spans 12 amino acids. The V gene's germline CDR1 is MDHEN and CDR2 SYDVKM. V was shortened by 3 bases and J by 9 bases, with 12 bases between the two germline ends. The CDR3 DNA reads as TGTGCCAGCAGTTTTAGCGGACGGTGGCAGTACTTC. The encoded protein is CASSFSGRWQYF.

This clone was recorded once. The V call is TRBV10-3, the J call TRBJ2-6, with 7 bases that match TRBD1. CDR3 length equals 16 residues. Germline values: CDR1 ENHRY, CDR2 SYGVKD. Germline trimming cut 3 bases from V and 4 bases from J; bases unmatched to any gene: 6. Written as DNA, the CDR3 is TGTGCCATCAGTGATCGACAGGGTTCCGGGGCCAACGTCCTGACTTTC. This codes for CAISDRQGSGANVLTF.